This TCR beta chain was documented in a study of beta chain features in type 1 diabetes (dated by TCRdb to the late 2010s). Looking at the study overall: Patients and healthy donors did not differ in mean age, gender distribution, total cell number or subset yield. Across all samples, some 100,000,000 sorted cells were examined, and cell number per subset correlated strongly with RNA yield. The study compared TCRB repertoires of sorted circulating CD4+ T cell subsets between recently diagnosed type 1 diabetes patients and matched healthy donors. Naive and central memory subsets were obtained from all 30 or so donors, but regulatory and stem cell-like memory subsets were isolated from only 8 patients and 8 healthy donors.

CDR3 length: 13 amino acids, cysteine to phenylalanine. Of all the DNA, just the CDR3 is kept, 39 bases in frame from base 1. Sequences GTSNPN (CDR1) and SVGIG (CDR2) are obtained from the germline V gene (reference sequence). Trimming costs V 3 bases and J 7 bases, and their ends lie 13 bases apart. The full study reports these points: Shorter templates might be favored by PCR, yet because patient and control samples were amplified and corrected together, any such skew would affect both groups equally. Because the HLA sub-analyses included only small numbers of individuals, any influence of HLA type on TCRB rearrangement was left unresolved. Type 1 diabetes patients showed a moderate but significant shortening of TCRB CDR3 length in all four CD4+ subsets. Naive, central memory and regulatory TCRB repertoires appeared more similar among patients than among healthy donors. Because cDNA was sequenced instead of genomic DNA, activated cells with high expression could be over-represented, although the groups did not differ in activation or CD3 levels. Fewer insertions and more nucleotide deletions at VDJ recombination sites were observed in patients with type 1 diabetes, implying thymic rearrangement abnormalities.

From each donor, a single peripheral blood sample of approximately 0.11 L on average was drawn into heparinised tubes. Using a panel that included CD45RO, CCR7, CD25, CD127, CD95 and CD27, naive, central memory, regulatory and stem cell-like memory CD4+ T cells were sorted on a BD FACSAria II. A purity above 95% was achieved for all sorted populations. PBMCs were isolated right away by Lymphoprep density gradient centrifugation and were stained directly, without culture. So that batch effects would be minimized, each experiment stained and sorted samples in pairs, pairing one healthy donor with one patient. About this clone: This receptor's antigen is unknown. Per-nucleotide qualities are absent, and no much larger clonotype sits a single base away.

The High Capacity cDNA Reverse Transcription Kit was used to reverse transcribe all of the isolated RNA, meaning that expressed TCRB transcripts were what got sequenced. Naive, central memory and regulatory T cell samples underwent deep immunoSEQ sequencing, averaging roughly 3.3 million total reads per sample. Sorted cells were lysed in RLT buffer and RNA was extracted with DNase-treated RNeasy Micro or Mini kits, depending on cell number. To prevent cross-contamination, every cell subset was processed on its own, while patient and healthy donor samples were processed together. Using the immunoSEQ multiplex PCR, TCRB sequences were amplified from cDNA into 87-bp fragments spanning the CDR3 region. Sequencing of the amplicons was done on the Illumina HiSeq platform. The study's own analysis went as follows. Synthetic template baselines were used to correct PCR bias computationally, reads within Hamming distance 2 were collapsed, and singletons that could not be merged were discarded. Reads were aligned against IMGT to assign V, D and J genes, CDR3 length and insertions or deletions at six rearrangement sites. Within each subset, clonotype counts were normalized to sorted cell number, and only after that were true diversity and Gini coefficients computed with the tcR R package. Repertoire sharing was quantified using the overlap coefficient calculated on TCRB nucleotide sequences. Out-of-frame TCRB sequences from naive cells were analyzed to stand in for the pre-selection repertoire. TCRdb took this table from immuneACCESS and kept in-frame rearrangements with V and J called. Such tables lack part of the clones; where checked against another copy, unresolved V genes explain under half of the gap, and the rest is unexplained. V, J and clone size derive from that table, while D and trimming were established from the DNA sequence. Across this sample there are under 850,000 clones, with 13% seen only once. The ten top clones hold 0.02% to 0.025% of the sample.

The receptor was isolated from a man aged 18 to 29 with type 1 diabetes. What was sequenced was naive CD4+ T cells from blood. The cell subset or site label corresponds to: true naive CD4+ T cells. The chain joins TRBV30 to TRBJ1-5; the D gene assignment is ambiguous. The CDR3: CAWSSGMGQPQHF. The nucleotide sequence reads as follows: TGTGCCTGGAGCTCCGGGATGGGACAGCCCCAGCATTTT.